One sample yielded the 11 T cell receptor beta chains listed below, sequenced in a study of identical twins. TCRdb re-derived calls from the 5' RACE reads in MiXCR, one entry per CDR3 protein. The data contain 200,000 to 300,000 distinct CDR3 sequences, about 7% of them singletons. These data were also filed under a second study, of yellow fever vaccine responses in identical twins.

Sequencing input: memory (CD45RO+) T cells sorted from blood. These receptors were obtained from a woman aged 18-29 years in good health.

The chain recombines TRBV10-2 with TRBJ1-2; 7 bases fit TRBD1. J was trimmed by 7 bases and V by 6 bases; bases with no gene match: 8. This CDR3 comprises 13 residues. Germline V gene sequence: CDR1 WSHSY, CDR2 SAAADI. The CDR3 here is CASSEQGSGGYTF. The CDR3 DNA is TGCGCCAGCAGCGAACAGGGGAGTGGTGGCTACACCTTC.

In this sample, this clonotype turned up a few times. The chain has TRBV6-5 and TRBJ2-1; D unclear. Per germline, CDR1 MNHEY and CDR2 SVGAGI. The CDR3 extends over 15 amino acids. The V gene lost 2 bases and the J gene lost 9 bases, with 17 bases spanning the gap. CDR3 loop: CASSYHPSERAEQFF. CDR3 bases: TGTGCCAGCAGTTACCACCCCTCGGAACGGGCTGAGCAGTTCTTC.

The sample holds many counts of this clonotype. The genes are TRBV27 and TRBJ2-7; TRBD1 aligns across 8 bases. CDR1 MNHEY and CDR2 SMNVEV come from the germline V gene (reference sequence). The V and J ends lost 4 bases and 3 bases, in that order; junction bases with no gene match: 5. CDR3 size: 14 residues. CDR3 residues: CASSWGQDRYEQYF. The CDR3 DNA reads TGTGCCAGCAGTTGGGGACAGGACCGCTACGAGCAGTACTTC.

This clonotype has a count of ten or more. The rearrangement joins TRBV12-3 or TRBV12-4 to TRBJ2-1; maybe TRBD1 (7 bases). Trimming pared 3 bases from V and 9 bases from J, leaving 12 bases between. The CDR3 consists of 13 residues. Written as DNA, the CDR3 is TGTGCCAGCAGTTTTCGACAGGGAGGTGAGCAGTTCTTC. Its translation: CASSFRQGGEQFF.

This clonotype has ten or more counts. The chain links TRBV2 to TRBJ2-5; D is ambiguous. V gave up 2 bases and J gave up 3 bases, with 13 bases separating them. CDR3 length: 15 residues. Germline loops: CDR1 SNHLY, CDR2 FYNNEI. The CDR3 DNA sequence: TGTGCCAGCAGTGAAATTCGCACTATTAAAGAGACCCAGTACTTC. Protein: CASSEIRTIKETQYF.

This chain connects TRBV10-3 to TRBJ1-1; D is unresolved. The germline V gene encodes CDR1 ENHRY and CDR2 SYGVKD. Trimming took 5 bases from V and 0 from J, leaving 1 base between them. The CDR3 has 11 residues. Here the CDR3 DNA reads TGTGCCATCAGTATGAACACTGAAGCTTTCTTT. Amino acids: CAISMNTEAFF.

This chain uses TRBV12-3 or TRBV12-4 with TRBJ2-2; 13 bases line up with TRBD2. The CDR3 consists of 18 residues. The CDR3 here is CTCSLLGLAGSGAGELFF. DNA for the CDR3: TGTACCTGCAGTTTACTGGGACTAGCGGGATCGGGGGCCGGGGAGCTGTTTTTT.

This clonotype was recorded a few times. The J gene is TRBJ2-5, the V gene TRBV12-3 or TRBV12-4, with no clear D. CDR3 length: 10 amino acids. Deletions cut 8 bases from V and 3 bases from J, with 4 bases between. CDR3: CASAKETQYF. The CDR3 nucleotides read TGTGCCAGCGCCAAAGAGACCCAGTACTTC.

The chain carries TRBV7-8 and TRBJ1-1; D is possibly TRBD1 (5 bases). In germline, CDR1 is SGHVS, CDR2 FQNEAQ. V gave up 3 bases and J gave up 3 bases, with 17 bases separating them. The CDR3 length is 16 residues. This chain's CDR3 is CASSFQPGVGYTEAFF. The CDR3 DNA reads TGTGCCAGCAGCTTCCAGCCGGGGGTGGGTTACACTGAAGCTTTCTTT.

The rearrangement uses TRBV24-1 and TRBJ2-5, with 12 bases that match TRBD2. This CDR3 comprises 16 residues. The V gene's germline CDR1 is KGHDR and CDR2 SFDVKD. The J segment lost 5 bases and the V segment lost 3 bases, leaving 6 bases of the junction unmatched. The chain's CDR3 is CATSDATSGGYETQYF. In DNA, the CDR3 is TGTGCCACCAGTGATGCGACTAGCGGGGGATATGAGACCCAGTACTTC.

Notes on this clonotype: A much larger clone differs by one base, so this may be a read error. V is TRBV5-8 and J is TRBJ2-2; D remains unclear. V was shortened by 6 bases and J by 0 bases, with 9 bases between the two germline ends. Germline-derived CDR1 and CDR2 are SGHTS and YDEGEE. The length of the CDR3 is 14 residues. The CDR3 bases are TGTGCCAGCACCCCTGGTCCGAACACCGGGGAGCTGTTTTTT. It yields the protein CASTPGPNTGELFF. Drawing the rest from reference TRBV5-8 and TRBJ2-2, the complete variable domain is EAGVTQSPTHLIKTRGQQATLRCSPISGHTSVYWYQQALGLGLQFLLWYDEGEERNRGNFPPRFSGRQFPNYSSELNVNALELEDSALYLCASTPGPNTGELFFGEGSRLTVL.